Below, 25 T cell receptor beta chains from the same sample are listed, as sequenced in a study of blood T cell repertoires in COVID-19 (dated by TCRdb to between 2020 and 2021). Library generation was performed with the immunoSEQ multiplex PCR assay. The table was pulled from immuneACCESS by TCRdb, which kept in-frame rearrangements only. Such tables lose some clones; where checked, under half of the loss comes from unresolved V genes, and the rest has no known cause. The table for this sample lists about half a million clones; nearly 90% of them were counted only once. Together, the top ten hold approximately 0.9% of the sample. Material: peripheral blood. These receptor sequences come from a young man with COVID-19, enrolled during active disease.

V usage is TRBV2 and J usage is TRBJ1-2, with 7 positions matching TRBD1. This CDR3 has 13 amino acids. Germline V gene lookup returns CDR1 SNHLY and CDR2 FYNNEI. J lost 6 bases, V lost 5 bases, and 6 bases had no gene match. Here the CDR3 reads CASSRQGRDGYTF. The CDR3 nucleotides are TGTGCCAGCAGTCGACAGGGACGGGATGGCTACACCTTC.

The V gene is TRBV5-1, the J gene TRBJ2-5; a possible D gene is TRBD1 (6 bases). From germline, CDR1 is SGHRS and CDR2 YFSETQ. V lost 4 bases, J lost 2 bases, and 15 bases lay in between. This CDR3 has 15 residues. CDR3 bases: TGCGCCAGCAGCACCCGACAGGCCCTACAAGAGACCCAGTACTTC. Translated, it gives CASSTRQALQETQYF.

The V and J genes are TRBV3-1 (or the pseudogene TRBV3-2) and TRBJ1-3; no definite D call. The V and J ends lost 0 bases and 3 bases respectively, with 9 bases between them. The CDR3 has 15 amino acids. Germline loops: CDR1 LGHDT, CDR2 YNNKEL (reference sequence). CDR3 sequence (DNA): TGTGCCAGCAGCCAAGATGGTGCAGTTGGAAACACCATATATTTT. It specifies CASSQDGAVGNTIYF.

The V gene is TRBV11-3, the J gene TRBJ1-2, with 9 bases that match TRBD1. There are 17 residues in the CDR3. Germline V gene lookup returns CDR1 SGHNT and CDR2 YENEEA. The V segment lost 5 bases and the J segment 2 bases; nucleotides outside the gene matches: 12. DNA of the CDR3: TGTGCCAGCAGCCCAGGCGGGTTCACAGGGGGCAACTATGGCTACACCTTC. Translated: CASSPGGFTGGNYGYTF.

This clone was counted a single time. This rearrangement joins TRBV2 to TRBJ2-1; 14 nucleotides agree with TRBD2. The germline gives CDR1 SNHLY, CDR2 FYNNEI. There are 19 residues in the CDR3. Trimming took 6 bases from V and 2 from J; bases not matched to a gene: 12. In DNA form, the CDR3 reads TGTGCCAGCAGCGCTACCGGGACTAGCGGGAGTCGCCCCTACAATGAGCAGTTCTTC. Encoded protein: CASSATGTSGSRPYNEQFF.

The chain uses TRBV19 and TRBJ1-1; D remains unclear. V lost 4 bases and J 4 bases, leaving 19 bases between the germline ends. The CDR3 contains 16 residues. Germline assignment: CDR1 LNHDA and CDR2 SQIVND (reference sequence). The DNA for the CDR3 is TGTGCCAGTAGTACGCCCCACTCATCCCTAAGCACTGAAGCTTTCTTT. This gives the protein CASSTPHSSLSTEAFF.

This clone was seen once. V gene TRBV5-1 combines with J gene TRBJ2-5, with 7 bases identical to TRBD2. Germline values: CDR1 SGHRS, CDR2 YFSETQ. This CDR3 region has 13 residues. The V gene end was trimmed by 3 bases and the J gene end by 5 bases; junction bases not matched to a gene: 4. The CDR3 is CASSSREVETQYF. In DNA form, the CDR3 reads TGCGCCAGCAGCTCCCGGGAGGTCGAGACCCAGTACTTC.

The rearrangement links TRBV18 to TRBJ2-6; D unclear. Germline CDR1 and CDR2: KGHSH and LQKENI. V was cut by 5 bases and J by 1 base, with 6 bases left in between. The CDR3 totals 14 residues. Here the CDR3 reads CASSEASGANVLTF. The CDR3 DNA sequence: TGTGCCAGCTCAGAGGCATCTGGGGCCAACGTCCTGACTTTC.

This clone appeared a single time. V is TRBV7-2 and J is TRBJ2-1; TRBD2 matches at 11 bases. The V gene end was trimmed by 5 bases and the J gene end by 2 bases; junction bases not matched to a gene: 11. Germline CDR1 and CDR2: SGHTA and FQGNSA. The CDR3 consists of 18 residues. The CDR3 nucleotides read TGTGCCAGCAGCCTTTCTGGTATAGCGGGGGGGACCTACAATGAGCAGTTCTTC. This translates into CASSLSGIAGGTYNEQFF.

The chain has TRBV5-4 and TRBJ1-3, with a weak D call TRBD1 (6 bases). This CDR3 has 15 amino acids. With 3 bases removed from V and 1 base from J, the gap between germline ends came to 11 bases. The germline V gene has CDR1 SGHNT and CDR2 YYREEE (reference sequence). The CDR3 here is CASSSGQTSGNTIYF. The CDR3 DNA reads as TGTGCCAGCAGCTCCGGACAGACTTCTGGAAACACCATATATTTT.

This sequence joins TRBV21-1 and TRBJ2-7; no check of the table's D call, TRBD2, against the DNA was made. TRBV21-1 constitutes a pseudogene. This CDR3 comprises 13 residues. For the CDR3, the DNA is TGTGCCAGCAGCAAAGTAGCGGGGGACGAGCAGTACTTC. Amino acids: CASSKVAGDEQYF.

The chain links TRBV5-6 to TRBJ1-5; TRBD1 aligns across 7 bases. The CDR3 covers 15 residues. Germline V gene lookup returns CDR1 SGHDT and CDR2 YYEEEE. V lost 4 bases and J lost 5; bases outside the gene matches: 9. CDR3 loop: CASSNKDRPDQPQHF. In DNA, the CDR3 is TGTGCCAGCAGCAATAAGGACAGGCCGGATCAGCCCCAGCATTTT.

The chain links TRBV30 to TRBJ2-4, with D perhaps TRBD1 (5 bases). Germline values: CDR1 GTSNPN, CDR2 SVGIG (reference sequence). V was clipped by 3 bases and J by 3 bases, with 12 bases between them. This CDR3 contains 14 residues. In nucleotides, the CDR3 is TGTGCCTGGAGGACCGACAGTTTCAAAAACATTCAGTACTTC. This gives the protein CAWRTDSFKNIQYF.

This rearrangement joins TRBV6-5 to TRBJ1-6; no reliable D call. The V and J ends lost 7 bases and 9 bases respectively, with 13 bases between them. The CDR3 contains 13 residues. The V gene's germline CDR1 is MNHEY and CDR2 SVGAGI. CDR3 residues: CASTSGKGSPLHF. CDR3 DNA: TGTGCCAGCACCTCGGGGAAGGGTTCACCCCTCCACTTT.

The rearrangement joins TRBV6-6 to TRBJ2-3; 9 bases fit TRBD1. This CDR3 has 15 residues. With 4 bases clipped from V and 4 bases from J, the junction kept 6 bases outside the gene matches. Germline lookup yields CDR1 MNHNY and CDR2 SVGAGI (reference sequence). The CDR3 loop is CASSSPGQGSDTQYF. The CDR3, as DNA: TGTGCCAGCAGTTCCCCGGGACAGGGATCAGATACGCAGTATTTT.

As DNA, the CDR3 is TGCGCCAGCAGCCCCCGGACTAGCGGGACATCTGAGCAGTTCTTC. Translation: CASSPRTSGTSEQFF. The chain is built from TRBV4-1 and TRBJ2-1; 12 bases fit TRBD2. Germline assignment: CDR1 MGHRA and CDR2 YSYEKL. This CDR3 region has 15 residues. The J segment lost 9 bases and the V segment lost 4 bases, leaving 7 bases of the junction unmatched.

The chain uses TRBV9 and TRBJ2-1; 10 bases match TRBD1. This CDR3 is built from 15 residues. The ends lost 3 bases at V and 8 bases at J; junction bases unmatched: 8. Germline V gives CDR1 SGDLS, CDR2 YYNGEE. CDR3 protein: CASSEGQGPGDEQFF. As DNA, the CDR3 is TGTGCCAGCAGCGAGGGACAGGGGCCTGGGGATGAGCAGTTCTTC. Filled out from reference TRBV9 and TRBJ2-1, the complete variable domain reads DSGVTQTPKHLITATGQRVTLRCSPRSGDLSVYWYQQSLDQGLQFLIQYYNGEERAKGNILERFSAQQFPDLHSELNLSSLELGDSALYFCASSEGQGPGDEQFFGPGTRLTVL.

The rearrangement links TRBV5-1 to TRBJ2-4; D ambiguous. From germline, CDR1 is SGHRS and CDR2 YFSETQ. This CDR3 has 15 amino acids. Trimming shortened V by 4 bases and J by 5 bases, and 16 bases separated the two germline ends. The DNA of the CDR3 is TGCGCCAGCAGCCTCTTATGGGCCAATGAAAACATTCAGTACTTC. This codes for CASSLLWANENIQYF. Supplemented by reference TRBV5-1 and TRBJ2-4, the full variable domain reads KAGVTQTPRYLIKTRGQQVTLSCSPISGHRSVSWYQQTPGQGLQFLFEYFSETQRNKGNFPGRFSGRQFSNSRSEMNVSTLELGDSALYLCASSLLWANENIQYFGAGTRLSVL.

About this clone: At one of its ends the junction is not consistent with the germline gene, which may arise from a read error. The CDR3: CASSRGVAGGVTDTQYF. Written as DNA, the CDR3 is TGTGCTAGCAGTAGGGGGGTAGCGGGAGGGGTCACAGATACGCAGTATTTT. This chain uses TRBV7-7 with TRBJ2-3; TRBD2 matches at 11 bases. CDR3 size: 17 residues. Germline CDR1 SSHAT, CDR2 FNYEAQ (reference sequence).

V and J are TRBV19 and TRBJ2-7; 11 bases align to TRBD2. The germline gives CDR1 LNHDA, CDR2 SQIVND (reference sequence). Unmatched junction bases numbered 7, after V lost 5 bases and J lost 4 bases. The CDR3 length is 15 residues. CDR3 DNA: TGTGCCAGTAGTTTCGCCGGGACTAGCGGTTACGAGCAGTACTTC. Translating it yields CASSFAGTSGYEQYF.

V and J are TRBV6-4 and TRBJ2-3; TRBD2 matches at 10 bases. The J segment lost 2 bases and the V segment lost 4 bases, leaving 6 bases of the junction unmatched. Germline V gene sequence: CDR1 MRHNA, CDR2 SNTAGT. The CDR3 has 16 amino acids. The CDR3 DNA sequence: TGTGCCAGCAGTGTTCTAGCGGGGGCCGCCACAGATACGCAGTATTTT. Its translation: CASSVLAGAATDTQYF.

The chain uses TRBV7-7 and TRBJ2-1; 7 positions agree with TRBD2. The germline gives CDR1 SSHAT, CDR2 FNYEAQ (reference sequence). The CDR3 is 15 amino acids. J lost 4 bases, V lost 5 bases, and 8 bases had no gene match. The CDR3 DNA follows: TGTGCCAGCAGCAAAGGCGGGAGCCCTTACAATGAGCAGTTCTTC. Amino acids: CASSKGGSPYNEQFF.

This chain uses TRBV19 with TRBJ2-1; D is perhaps TRBD1 (5 bases). CDR3 length: 13 residues. V shed 3 bases and J shed 6 bases, with 9 bases lying between them. Looked up from germline, CDR1 is LNHDA and CDR2 is SQIVND (reference sequence). The CDR3 protein is CASSMGRGNEQFF. For the CDR3, the DNA is TGTGCCAGTAGTATGGGAAGGGGCAATGAGCAGTTCTTC.

The CDR3 bases are TGTGCCAGCAGTTACGACAGGGGAGTCGATTCACCCCTCCACTTT. It is translated as CASSYDRGVDSPLHF. The chain couples TRBV6-5 to TRBJ1-6; 8 nucleotides align to TRBD1. J was trimmed by 8 bases and V by 2 bases; bases with no gene match: 5. Germline-derived CDR1 and CDR2 are MNHEY and SVGAGI. CDR3 size: 15 residues.

The chain combines TRBV3-1 (or the pseudogene TRBV3-2) with TRBJ2-2, with 11 bases lining up with TRBD1. V gave up 4 bases and J gave up 4 bases; unmatched junction bases: 2. The CDR3 has 15 residues. CDR1 and CDR2 (germline): LGHDT, YNNKEL (reference sequence). The CDR3 nucleotides are TGTGCCAGCAGCCGCGGGACAGGGGGCACCGGGGAGCTGTTTTTT. It yields the protein CASSRGTGGTGELFF.